A selection of T cell receptor beta chains follows, all from one sample in a study of cytomegalovirus exposure and HLA in healthy donors. The repertoire was sequenced with immunoSEQ multiplex PCR; TCRdb's copy has only in-frame clones and lacks some. The sample includes 100,000 to 150,000 clones, around 78% of them seen just once. Sequencing input: PBMCs. The source of these receptors is a middle-aged woman in good health and CMV-seronegative. CDR3s include the opening cysteine and the closing phenylalanine or tryptophan. Fields, in order: D gene, V gene, J gene, clone size, CDR3 DNA, CDR3 protein. D genes are given only for firm matches. Size values are once, few and many counts, or a class for expanded clones, and some rows have none.

>NA|TRBV7-9|TRBJ2-5|NA
TGTGCCAGCAGCTCCATCTCTACGGGGGAGACCCAGTACTTC
CASSSISTGETQYF
>TRBD2|TRBV2|TRBJ2-1|NA
TGTGCCAGCAGTAAACTAGCGGAGACCTACAATGAGCAGTTCTTC
CASSKLAETYNEQFF
>NA|TRBV5-1|TRBJ2-7|NA
TGCGCCAGCAGACCCCGGGACTCTTCTCTCGAGCAGTACTTC
CASRPRDSSLEQYF
>TRBD2|TRBV7-3|TRBJ2-1|NA
TGTGCCAGCAGCTTACGGGGGGAGAGCGCCTACAATGAGCAGTTCTTC
CASSLRGESAYNEQFF
>NA|TRBV30|TRBJ2-7|NA
TGTGCCTGGAGTGTAATTCAGGCATACGAGCAGTACTTC
CAWSVIQAYEQYF
>TRBD1|TRBV10-3|TRBJ2-7|NA
TGTGCCAGCGAGGGGGCAATGGGCGAGCAGTACTTC
CASEGAMGEQYF
>NA|TRBV28|TRBJ1-3|few
TGTGCCAGCAGTTTCTGGACAGGAAACACCATATATTTT
CASSFWTGNTIYF
>TRBD1|TRBV10-2|TRBJ1-1|NA
TGCGCCAGTGACAGGGGGCGCAACACTGAAGCTTTCTTT
CASDRGRNTEAFF
>TRBD1|TRBV19|TRBJ1-1|NA
TGTGCCAGTAGTATAGATCCAGGGGGCCGCAACACTGAAGCTTTCTTT
CASSIDPGGRNTEAFF
>NA|TRBV10-1|TRBJ2-7|NA
TGCGCCAGCAGTGTCCCCAGGGGAAGCCACGAGCAGTACTTC
CASSVPRGSHEQYF
>TRBD1|TRBV27|TRBJ2-1|NA
TGTGCCAGCAGTTTATCCTTAACAGGGGGCAGGGATGAGCAGCTCTTC
CASSLSLTGGRDEQLF
>NA|TRBV27|TRBJ2-6|NA
TGTGCCAGTAGAACTGGGGCCAACGGCCTGACTTTC
CASRTGANGLTF
>NA|TRBV30|TRBJ1-2|NA
TGTGCCTGGAGTTTGGGGGGGGGCTACACCTTC
CAWSLGGGYTF
>TRBD2|TRBV30|TRBJ2-1|NA
TGTGCCTGGAGTGTATCCCGACTAGCGGGAGGGCCCTCGTACAATGAGCAGTTCTTC
CAWSVSRLAGGPSYNEQFF
>TRBD1|TRBV27|TRBJ1-1|NA
TGTGCCAGCAGGCGCGGGGACAGGGAGCCGAACACTGAAGCTTTCTTT
CASRRGDREPNTEAFF
>TRBD2|TRBV2|TRBJ2-7|NA
TGTGCCAGCAGTGAAGAAGGGCTAGCGGCATCCTACGAGCAGTACTTC
CASSEEGLAASYEQYF
>NA|TRBV27|TRBJ1-5|NA
TGTGCCAGCAGCCTATGGGGGGGCGGTCAGCCCCAGCATTTT
CASSLWGGGQPQHF
>TRBD1|TRBV11-2|TRBJ2-3|NA
TGTGCCAGCAGCTTAGAGGCTACAGGGGGCGCAGATACGCAGTATTTT
CASSLEATGGADTQYF
>TRBD2|TRBV25-1|TRBJ2-7|NA
TGTGCCAGCAGTGGGGGGGGACTAGCGGGAGTAAAGCAGTACTTC
CASSGGGLAGVKQYF
>TRBD1|TRBV7-9|TRBJ2-7|NA
TGTGCCAGCAGCTTAGCCGGGACAGGGTTACGCGAGCAGTACTTC
CASSLAGTGLREQYF
>TRBD1|TRBV5-4|TRBJ2-7|NA
TGTGCCAGCAGCTTCGCTGCGAGGGGGACAGGGGTATACGAGCAGTACTTC
CASSFAARGTGVYEQYF
>NA|TRBV9|TRBJ2-5|NA
TGTGCCAGCAGCGTCCTCGGAGGAGGGAGTGGGATAGAGACCCAGTACTTC
CASSVLGGGSGIETQYF
>TRBD2|TRBV4-2|TRBJ2-3|few
TGTGCCAGCAGCCTCGGACTAGCGGGGGGCACAGATACGCAGTATTTT
CASSLGLAGGTDTQYF
>TRBD1|TRBV5-8|TRBJ1-1|NA
TGTGCCAGCAGACGGGACAGCATGAACACTGAAGCTTTCTTT
CASRRDSMNTEAFF
>TRBD1|TRBV28|TRBJ2-5|NA
TGTGCCAGCAACACACCACAGGGGGCAGGGGAGACCCAGTACTTC
CASNTPQGAGETQYF
>TRBD2|TRBV6-1|TRBJ2-3|NA
TGTGCCAGCAGTGCCGGGACTAGTAGTGCAGATACGCAGTATTTT
CASSAGTSSADTQYF
>TRBD1|TRBV27|TRBJ1-2|NA
TGTGCCAGCAGTTTATCTCATGACAGGGCCCTCTATGGCTACACCTTC
CASSLSHDRALYGYTF
>NA|TRBV25-1|TRBJ1-1|NA
TGTGCCAGCAGTGGTGTCGGGGGCACTGAAGCTTTCTTT
CASSGVGGTEAFF
>NA|TRBV29-1|TRBJ2-5|few
TGCAGCGTTGAAGGCGGGACGCAAGAGACCCAGTACTTC
CSVEGGTQETQYF
>TRBD2|TRBV7-6|TRBJ2-7|NA
TGTGCCAGCAGCTTAGGGGGCGGGAGTACGGTCTACGAGCAGTACTTC
CASSLGGGSTVYEQYF
>NA|TRBV5-1|TRBJ2-7|NA
TGCGCCAGCAGCTTGTCGGTCGGGGACATAATCTACGAGCAGTACTTC
CASSLSVGDIIYEQYF
>NA|TRBV2|TRBJ2-7|NA
TGTGCCAGCAGTGCAGGGTTAGGCTACGAGCAGTACTTC
CASSAGLGYEQYF
>TRBD1|TRBV15|TRBJ2-5|NA
TGTGCCACCAGCAGAGATCTGACAGGGGGCAGGAAGACCCAGTACTTC
CATSRDLTGGRKTQYF
>NA|TRBV7-8|TRBJ1-2|NA
TGTGCCAGCAGCTTAGATACAGGGAACTATGGCTACACCTTC
CASSLDTGNYGYTF
>TRBD2|TRBV28|TRBJ2-5|NA
TGTGCCAGCAGTTCCCCGACTAGCGCCGAGACCCAGTACTTC
CASSSPTSAETQYF
>TRBD2|TRBV10-3|TRBJ2-2|NA
TGTGCCATCAGCTGGACTAGCGGGGGGGCCGGAACCGGGGAGCTGTTTTTT
CAISWTSGGAGTGELFF
>NA|TRBV6-1|TRBJ1-5|once
TGTGCCAGCAGCGAAGATCCGGGGAGCAATCAGCCCCAGCATTTT
CASSEDPGSNQPQHF
>NA|TRBV2|TRBJ1-5|NA
TGTGCCAGCACAGAGGGGACACCTCAGCCCCAGCATTTT
CASTEGTPQPQHF
>NA|TRBV6-1|TRBJ2-7|NA
TGTGCCAGCAGCCAGGGGCGGAGTGCCTACGAGCAGTACTTC
CASSQGRSAYEQYF
>TRBD1|TRBV27|TRBJ1-1|NA
TGTGCCAGCCGATATCTAACAGGGGCTGAGGCTTTCTTT
CASRYLTGAEAFF
>TRBD1|TRBV28|TRBJ1-2|NA
TGTGCCAGCAGTTCGACCGGGACAGGGGCCCGTCCCAATGGCTACACCTTC
CASSSTGTGARPNGYTF
>NA|TRBV10-3|TRBJ2-5|NA
TGTGCCATCAGTCTTAGCGGCAGCATTCAGGAGACCCAGTACTTC
CAISLSGSIQETQYF
>NA|TRBV9|TRBJ2-7|once
TGTGCCAGCAGTCAAACTAGTTCCTACGAGCAGTACTTC
CASSQTSSYEQYF
>TRBD2|TRBV6-1|TRBJ2-3|NA
TGTGCCAGCAGACCTCTACCGGGGGGGGATACGCAGTATTTT
CASRPLPGGDTQYF
>NA|TRBV5-1|TRBJ1-2|NA
TGCGCCAGCAGCTTGGGGGAGAGGGAGAGTGGCTACACCTTC
CASSLGERESGYTF
>NA|TRBV7-3|TRBJ2-7|few
TGTGCCAGCAGCTTAGGCGGGGGGACAGCCTACGAGCAGTACTTC
CASSLGGGTAYEQYF
>TRBD2|TRBV5-1|TRBJ2-1|NA
TGCGCCAGCAGCTTGGTCCTTATCGGGGCTAGCGGGACTAGGCGGGATGAGCAGTTCTTC
CASSLVLIGASGTRRDEQFF
>NA|TRBV7-2|TRBJ2-2|NA
TGTGCCAGCAGCTTCACCGGGACAAGCACCGGGGAGCTGTTTTTT
CASSFTGTSTGELFF
>TRBD2|TRBV5-1|TRBJ2-5|NA
TGCGCCAGCAGCCCGGGCGGGACTAGCGGGGGGGCACGAGAGACCCAGTACTTC
CASSPGGTSGGARETQYF
>TRBD2|TRBV30|TRBJ2-5|NA
TGTGCCTGGAGTGTCACGGGGGGTAGAGAGACCCAGTACTTC
CAWSVTGGRETQYF
>TRBD2|TRBV27|TRBJ2-1|NA
TGTGCCAGCAGTTTAGTCGGGGGGGCCTACAATGAGCAGTTCTTC
CASSLVGGAYNEQFF
>NA|TRBV7-9|TRBJ2-7|once
TGTTCCAGCAGCTTATCCTCGACTTACGAGCAGTACTTC
CSSSLSSTYEQYF
>TRBD1|TRBV19|TRBJ2-1|once
TGTGCCACTAGGGACAGGGGGCGCAATGAGCAGTTCTTC
CATRDRGRNEQFF
>TRBD1|TRBV19|TRBJ2-7|NA
TGTGCCAGTAGTATCAGGACAGGGCCTAACTACGAGCAGTACTTC
CASSIRTGPNYEQYF
>TRBD1|TRBV7-2|TRBJ1-2|NA
TGTGCCAGCAGCTTAGGGACAGGGATGGGCGGCTACACCTTC
CASSLGTGMGGYTF